These T cell receptor beta chains were read from a single sample in a study of shared clonotypes between healthy human individuals. Sequenced by immunoSEQ multiplex PCR; TCRdb stores in-frame clones only, minus some. Among under 600,000 clones listed, 70% to 80% were seen once. What was sequenced was PBMCs. The receptors stem from a middle-aged woman in good health. Some clones in this sample may be carry-over from other donors' samples. The CDR3 runs from the conserved cysteine through the conserved F or W. The D gene is left open where the match is weak. Clone size is given for some rows only: seen once, a few or many times, or a class if the clone is expanded.

CASSPQAYNEQFF	TGTGCCAGCAGCCCACAGGCCTACAATGAGCAGTTCTTC	TRBV11-2	TRBJ2-1	.	.
CASSFRALRAGYTF	TGTGCCAGCAGCTTCCGGGCCCTCCGGGCCGGCTACACCTTC	TRBV7-2	TRBJ1-2	many	.
CASSTSRANVLTF	TGTGCCAGCAGTACAAGTAGGGCCAACGTCCTGACTTTC	TRBV2	TRBJ2-6	.	.
CASSNFNNEQFF	TGTGCCAGTAGTAACTTCAACAATGAGCAGTTCTTC	TRBV19	TRBJ2-1	once	.
CASSLGPGGQETQYF	TGTGCCAGCAGCTTAGGTCCAGGGGGACAAGAGACCCAGTACTTC	TRBV7-3	TRBJ2-5	.	TRBD1
CASSLGGAEAFF	TGTGCCAGCAGCTTAGGTGGGGCTGAAGCTTTCTTT	TRBV7-8	TRBJ1-1	.	.
CASRRQVNQPQHF	TGTGCCAGCAGGAGACAGGTTAATCAGCCCCAGCATTTT	TRBV6-1	TRBJ1-5	.	.
CASSENVEQYF	TGTGCCAGCAGTGAGAACGTCGAGCAGTACTTC	TRBV2	TRBJ2-7	.	.
CASSPVQVSNTEAFF	TGTGCCAGCTCACCAGTACAGGTGAGCAACACTGAAGCTTTCTTT	TRBV18	TRBJ1-1	.	.
CASSSGTFTYGYTF	TGTGCCAGCAGCTCCGGGACATTCACCTATGGCTACACCTTC	TRBV5-6	TRBJ1-2	.	.
CASSKEGQSTDTQYF	TGTGCCAGCAGCAAAGAGGGACAGAGCACAGATACGCAGTATTTT	TRBV21-1	TRBJ2-3	.	.
CASSAEQGANEQFF	TGTGCCAGCAGTGCTGAACAGGGGGCGAATGAGCAGTTCTTC	TRBV6-4	TRBJ2-1	.	TRBD1
CASTGTGLWEKLFF	TGTGCCAGCACCGGGACAGGGCTTTGGGAAAAACTGTTTTTT	TRBV6-1	TRBJ1-4	few	TRBD1
CAISEGGSDTQYF	TGTGCCATCAGTGAGGGGGGGAGCGATACGCAGTATTTT	TRBV10-3	TRBJ2-3	.	.
CASSVGEGAHYGYTF	TGTGCCAGCAGCGTAGGGGAAGGCGCCCACTATGGCTACACCTTC	TRBV9	TRBJ1-2	.	.
CASRPGLAGDRYTQYF	TGTGCCAGCAGGCCGGGACTAGCGGGAGATAGGTATACGCAGTATTTT	TRBV7-8	TRBJ2-3	.	TRBD2
CASRPPGLAGVGANVLTF	TGTGCCAGCAGACCTCCGGGACTAGCGGGAGTTGGGGCCAACGTCCTGACTTTC	TRBV7-2	TRBJ2-6	.	TRBD2
CASSGGAGETQYF	TGTGCCAGCTCGGGGGGGGCTGGAGAGACCCAGTACTTC	TRBV7-9	TRBJ2-5	.	TRBD2
CASGSGAGESQYF	TGTGCTAGTGGTTCCGGCGCAGGGGAATCCCAGTACTTC	TRBV12-5	TRBJ2-5	.	.
CASSKLAGWGTDTQYF	TGTGCCAGCAGCAAGCTAGCGGGGTGGGGTACAGATACGCAGTATTTT	TRBV7-2	TRBJ2-3	.	TRBD2
CASSRDPTNTGELFF	TGCGCCAGCAGCCGGGACCCAACGAACACCGGGGAGCTGTTTTTT	TRBV5-1	TRBJ2-2	.	.
CASSDRSLNYGYTF	TGTGCCAGCAGTGACAGGTCTCTGAACTATGGCTACACCTTC	TRBV28	TRBJ1-2	.	.
CASSFTSDQPQHF	TGTGCCAGCAGCTTCACCTCCGATCAGCCCCAGCATTTT	TRBV7-2	TRBJ1-5	few	.
CASTDSGRIYEQYF	TGCGCCAGCACCGACAGCGGGAGAATCTACGAGCAGTACTTC	TRBV10-2	TRBJ2-7	.	TRBD2
CSVERAGGDEQFF	TGCAGCGTTGAAAGAGCTGGCGGGGATGAGCAGTTCTTC	TRBV29-1	TRBJ2-1	.	.
CASSSGQRTETQYF	TGTGCCAGCAGCTCGGGACAGAGAACTGAGACCCAGTACTTC	TRBV7-7	TRBJ2-5	.	TRBD1
CASSLAGTYQETQYF	TGTGCCAGCAGCTTAGCTGGCACCTACCAAGAGACCCAGTACTTC	TRBV11-2	TRBJ2-5	.	.
CTSSPLIGGTDTQYF	TGTACCAGCAGTCCTCTGATTGGGGGCACAGATACGCAGTATTTT	TRBV28	TRBJ2-3	.	.
CASSIRTANTEAFF	TGTGCCAGCAGCATCCGGACAGCTAACACTGAAGCTTTCTTT	TRBV7-8	TRBJ1-1	.	.
CAWRDGRYSNQPQHF	TGTGCCTGGAGAGATGGACGCTATAGCAATCAGCCCCAGCATTTT	TRBV30	TRBJ1-5	.	.
CAITNQINQPQHF	TGTGCCATCACCAACCAAATTAATCAGCCCCAGCATTTT	TRBV10-3	TRBJ1-5	.	.
CASSVAGTSSYEQYF	TGTGCCAGCAGCGTAGCTGGGACGAGCTCATACGAGCAGTACTTC	TRBV9	TRBJ2-7	.	.
CAISAGPPTEGYF	TGTGCCATCAGTGCGGGACCTCCTACCGAGGGGTACTTC	TRBV10-3	TRBJ2-7	.	.
CASSPQGLFNEQFF	TGTGCCAGCAGCCCCCAGGGGCTATTCAATGAGCAGTTCTTC	TRBV7-2	TRBJ2-1	.	.
CASSPRRGRGDEQFF	TGTGCCAGCAGCCCGCGTCGGGGCAGGGGAGATGAGCAGTTCTTC	TRBV9	TRBJ2-1	.	.
CASSLRGARTEAFF	TGTGCCAGCAGTTTAAGGGGGGCTCGGACTGAAGCTTTCTTT	TRBV28	TRBJ1-1	.	.
CASSLEGVADSNEQFF	TGCGCCAGCAGCTTGGAAGGGGTAGCGGACTCCAATGAGCAGTTCTTC	TRBV5-1	TRBJ2-1	.	.
CAISESPGQGGTGKNIQYF	TGTGCCATCAGTGAGTCCCCGGGACAGGGAGGAACCGGCAAAAACATTCAGTACTTC	TRBV10-3	TRBJ2-4	.	TRBD1
CASGLDRGYTEAFF	TGTGCTAGTGGTTTAGACAGGGGGTACACTGAAGCTTTCTTT	TRBV12-5	TRBJ1-1	.	TRBD1
CASSLGGLKAFF	TGTGCCAGCAGCTTAGGAGGGCTCAAAGCTTTCTTT	TRBV7-2	TRBJ1-1	.	.
CASSPWVSATGELFF	TGTGCCAGTAGCCCCTGGGTTTCTGCCACCGGGGAGCTGTTTTTT	TRBV19	TRBJ2-2	.	.
CASSTPGRKNTEAFF	TGCGCCAGCAGCACTCCGGGACGGAAGAACACTGAAGCTTTCTTT	TRBV4-1	TRBJ1-1	.	.
CASSSATSGTKETQYF	TGTGCCAGCAGCTCCGCAACCTCAGGGACGAAGGAGACCCAGTACTTC	TRBV7-7	TRBJ2-5	.	.
CASSRTGVTGGYTF	TGCGCCAGCAGCCGCACAGGGGTTACTGGGGGCTACACCTTC	TRBV4-3	TRBJ1-2	few	TRBD1
CASSPRTSSGGTQYF	TGTGCCAGCAGCCCCCGGACTAGCTCTGGTGGGACCCAGTACTTC	TRBV7-2	TRBJ2-5	many	TRBD2
CATSRSGMDYNEQFF	TGTGCCACCAGCCGTAGCGGGATGGACTACAATGAGCAGTTCTTC	TRBV15	TRBJ2-1	.	TRBD2
CAWGKNEQFF	TGTGCCTGGGGAAAAAATGAGCAGTTCTTC	TRBV30	TRBJ2-1	.	.
CASSPHTRGRLTTSTDTQYF	TGCGCCAGCAGCCCGCACACAAGGGGCCGGCTCACAACCTCCACAGATACGCAGTATTTT	TRBV5-1	TRBJ2-3	.	.
CASSLRWGSTDTQYF	TGTGCCAGCAGCTTACGATGGGGTAGCACAGATACGCAGTATTTT	TRBV7-3	TRBJ2-3	few	.
CAWVGVNYGYTF	TGTGCCTGGGTCGGTGTTAACTATGGCTACACCTTC	TRBV30	TRBJ1-2	.	.
CASTSIIGTGPPWDLNTEAFF	TGTGCCAGTACTTCTATAATCGGGACAGGGCCTCCCTGGGATTTGAACACTGAAGCTTTCTTT	TRBV19	TRBJ1-1	.	TRBD1